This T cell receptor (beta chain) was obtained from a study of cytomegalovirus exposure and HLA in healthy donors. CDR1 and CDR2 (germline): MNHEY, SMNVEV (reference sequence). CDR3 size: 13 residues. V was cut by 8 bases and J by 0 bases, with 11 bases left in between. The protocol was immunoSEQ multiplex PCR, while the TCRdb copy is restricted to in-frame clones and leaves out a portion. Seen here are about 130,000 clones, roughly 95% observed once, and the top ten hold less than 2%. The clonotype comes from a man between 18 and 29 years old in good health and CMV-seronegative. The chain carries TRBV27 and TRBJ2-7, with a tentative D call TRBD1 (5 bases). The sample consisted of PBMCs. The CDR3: CASGYRFSYEQYF. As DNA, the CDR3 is TGTGCCAGCGGGTACAGGTTCTCCTACGAGCAGTACTTC.